The 17 T cell receptor beta chains reported below all come from one sample, sequenced in a study of T cell responses to AZD1222 COVID-19 vaccine. Libraries were prepared by immunoSEQ multiplex PCR; TCRdb keeps only in-frame clonotypes and omits some of them. The table lists more than 150,000 clones, around 94% of them singletons. The sample was peripheral blood, taken on day 0 of AZD1222 vaccination. The receptors originated from an adult in good health.

This clone was seen more than once but under ten times. The chain is built from TRBV6-5 and TRBJ2-7; no clear D. Trimming cost V 2 bases and J 3 bases, with 8 bases left between them. This CDR3 region has 13 residues. CDR1 is MNHEY and CDR2 is SVGAGI in the germline V gene. CDR3 sequence reads: CASSYPPGYEQYF. CDR3 nucleotides: TGTGCCAGCAGTTACCCCCCCGGCTACGAGCAGTACTTC.

The V gene is TRBV6-5, the J gene TRBJ1-1; D is possibly TRBD1 (6 bases). Trimming left V 6 bases short and J 4 bases short, with 12 bases between. Per the germline V gene, CDR1 is MNHEY and CDR2 is SVGAGI. The CDR3 length is 13 residues. CDR3 protein: CASRKQGSTEAFF. CDR3 coding DNA: TGTGCCAGCAGGAAACAGGGATCCACTGAAGCTTTCTTT.

V and J are TRBV29-1 and TRBJ1-1, with TRBD1 matching 7 bases. Trimming took 6 bases from V and 0 from J; bases not matched to a gene: 7. The CDR3 covers 14 residues. The germline gives CDR1 SQVTM, CDR2 ANQGSEA. CDR3 nucleotides: TGCAGCGTCGGAGACAGGGCCATGAACACTGAAGCTTTCTTT. Protein product: CSVGDRAMNTEAFF.

This chain uses TRBV7-2 with TRBJ1-1; a possible D gene is TRBD1 (5 bases). Germline assignment: CDR1 SGHTA and CDR2 FQGNSA. The V end was cut by 5 bases, the J end by 4 bases, with 11 bases between. The CDR3 runs to 13 residues. As DNA, the CDR3 is TGTGCCAGCAGCGCGGGACCACCCACTGAAGCTTTCTTT. This encodes CASSAGPPTEAFF.

V gene TRBV18 combines with J gene TRBJ1-2; perhaps TRBD1 as D (6 bases). V was pared by 0 bases and J by 7 bases, with 12 bases between. Germline loops: CDR1 KGHSH, CDR2 LQKENI. The length of the CDR3 is 14 residues. In DNA, the CDR3 is TGTGCCAGCTCACCACCGCAGGGGCAGACTGGCTACACCTTC. It translates to CASSPPQGQTGYTF. Combining the CDR3 with reference TRBV18 and TRBJ1-2 gives the whole variable domain NAGVMQNPRHLVRRRGQEARLRCSPMKGHSHVYWYRQLPEEGLKFMVYLQKENIIDESGMPKERFSAEFPKEGPSILRIQQVVRGDSAAYFCASSPPQGQTGYTFGSGTRLTVV.

The chain joins TRBV4-3 to TRBJ1-2, with no clear D. Trimming removed 0 bases at V and 4 bases at J, with 12 bases between. The CDR3 contains 15 residues. Per the germline V gene, CDR1 is LGHNA and CDR2 is YSLEER. This chain's CDR3 is CASSQERAPLYGYTF. Written as DNA, the CDR3 is TGCGCCAGCAGCCAAGAACGGGCCCCCCTCTATGGCTACACCTTC.

In its sample, this clone was seen once. This sequence joins TRBV4-3 and TRBJ1-2, with D maybe TRBD1 (5 bases). This CDR3 is 14 amino acids long. Trimming removed 1 base from V and 6 bases from J, with 12 bases in between. Germline assignment: CDR1 LGHNA and CDR2 YSLEER. The DNA of the CDR3 is TGCGCCAGCAGCCAAGCACTCGGGACTAATGGCTACACCTTC. It yields the protein CASSQALGTNGYTF.

The chain combines TRBV5-1 with TRBJ1-2; D remains ambiguous. V dropped 0 bases and J dropped 8 bases, with 11 bases sitting between them. Germline V CDR1 and CDR2: SGHRS, YFSETQ. The CDR3 covers 13 residues. CDR3 nucleotide sequence: TGCGCCAGCAGCTTGGAGCCGGGGTCGGGCTACACCTTC. It yields the protein CASSLEPGSGYTF.

This clone appeared once. The V and J genes are TRBV6-5 and TRBJ2-1, with 10 bases matching TRBD2. Germline values: CDR1 MNHEY, CDR2 SVGAGI. V lost 6 bases, J lost 6 bases, and 8 bases stayed unmatched. The CDR3 covers 15 residues. The CDR3 spells CASRLAGGTRNEQFF. The DNA for the CDR3 is TGTGCCAGCAGATTAGCGGGAGGAACGCGCAATGAGCAGTTCTTC.

This chain uses TRBV3-1 (or the pseudogene TRBV3-2) with TRBJ1-1, with a tentative D call TRBD1 (5 bases). Germline-derived CDR1 and CDR2 are LGHDT and YNNKEL (reference sequence). The CDR3 loop spans 13 amino acids. V was clipped by 0 bases and J by 10 bases, with 12 bases between them. The CDR3 nucleotides read TGTGCCAGCAGCCAAGAGGGGGTTTTCGGAGCTTTCTTT. Translating gives CASSQEGVFGAFF.

The chain is built from TRBV7-9 and TRBJ2-1, with D possibly TRBD1 on 6 matching bases. Trimming stripped 6 bases from V and 1 base from J, with 16 bases between. Germline values: CDR1 SEHNR, CDR2 FQNEAQ (reference sequence). The CDR3 has 16 amino acids. Here the CDR3 DNA reads TGTGCCAGCAGTACCACAGGGAGAATTTCCTACAATGAGCAGTTCTTC. Translating gives CASSTTGRISYNEQFF.

The chain joins TRBV5-1 to TRBJ1-2; D is unresolved. The CDR3 covers 18 residues. CDR1 is SGHRS, CDR2 YFSETQ, per germline. V was cut by 2 bases and J by 8 bases, with 28 bases left in between. The CDR3 region is CASSLRTIQGQSSGGYTF. As DNA, the CDR3 is TGCGCCAGCAGCTTACGGACCATTCAAGGTCAAAGTTCTGGGGGCTACACCTTC. The full variable domain, rest sourced from reference TRBV5-1 and TRBJ1-2, is KAGVTQTPRYLIKTRGQQVTLSCSPISGHRSVSWYQQTPGQGLQFLFEYFSETQRNKGNFPGRFSGRQFSNSRSEMNVSTLELGDSALYLCASSLRTIQGQSSGGYTFGSGTRLTVV.

V and J are TRBV11-2 and TRBJ1-1; D is ambiguous. Germline V gene lookup returns CDR1 SGHAT and CDR2 FQNNGV. The CDR3 loop spans 14 amino acids. The V and J ends lost 4 bases and 0 bases respectively, with 9 bases between them. The CDR3 sequence: CASSSERLNTEAFF. CDR3 sequence (DNA): TGTGCCAGCAGCTCCGAACGGCTGAACACTGAAGCTTTCTTT.

This sequence joins TRBV11-2 and TRBJ2-1, with 10 positions matching TRBD2. CDR3 length: 15 residues. V trimming: 6 bases; J trimming: 4 bases; junction bases outside the gene matches: 6. Germline V CDR1 and CDR2: SGHAT, FQNNGV. The CDR3 protein is CASRSLAGIYNEQFF. Here the CDR3 DNA reads TGTGCCAGCAGATCACTAGCGGGGATTTACAATGAGCAGTTCTTC. Based on the CDR3 plus reference TRBV11-2 and TRBJ2-1, the full variable domain is EAGVAQSPRYKIIEKRQSVAFWCNPISGHATLYWYQQILGQGPKLLIQFQNNGVVDDSQLPKDRFSAERLKGVDSTLKIQPAKLEDSAVYLCASRSLAGIYNEQFFGPGTRLTVL.

The rearrangement links TRBV19 to TRBJ1-1; TRBD1 is a possible D gene (5 bases). Germline CDR1 reads LNHDA; CDR2 reads SQIVND (reference sequence). This CDR3 region has 16 residues. V lost 3 bases to trimming and J lost 0 bases, with 14 bases between them. The CDR3 region is CASSMGHRRVNTEAFF. The CDR3 bases are TGTGCCAGTAGTATGGGGCACAGACGGGTGAACACTGAAGCTTTCTTT.

The gene calls are TRBV6-2 or TRBV6-3 and TRBJ2-1, with unresolved D. The germline CDR1 and CDR2 sequences are MNHEY and SVGEGT. Trimming left V 2 bases short and J 10 bases short, with 12 bases between. The CDR3 covers 13 residues. The CDR3 reads CASSYGIITEQFF. CDR3 DNA sequence: TGTGCCAGCAGTTACGGAATCATAACGGAGCAGTTCTTC.

The chain has TRBV25-1 and TRBJ2-1; the D gene could be TRBD1 or TRBD2 (6 bases each). Trimming took 4 bases from V and 8 from J, leaving 18 bases between them. Germline CDR1 MGHDK, CDR2 SYGVNS. This CDR3 has 15 amino acids. DNA for the CDR3: TGTGCCAGCAGTGTTATAGAACAGGGAGGAGATGAGCAGTTCTTC. As protein: CASSVIEQGGDEQFF.